These 8 T cell receptor beta chains were sequenced from one sample in a study of cytomegalovirus exposure and HLA in healthy donors. PCR used 60 Vbeta primers and 13 Jbeta primers. TCRdb's copy holds only in-frame clones and misses some; the assay was immunoSEQ multiplex PCR. The table includes 110,000 to 150,000 clones, 80% detected once. The sequenced material came from PBMCs. All receptors derive from a male donor in good health and CMV-seronegative.

The chain carries TRBV18 and TRBJ2-2, with TRBD2 matching over 9 bases. J lost 4 bases, V lost 6 bases, and 9 bases had no gene match. The V gene's germline CDR1 is KGHSH and CDR2 LQKENI. This CDR3 comprises 16 residues. The CDR3 loop is CASSRAAGGITGELFF. DNA for the CDR3: TGTGCCAGCTCTCGAGCTGCGGGGGGGATCACCGGGGAGCTGTTTTTT. The full variable domain, with the rest looked up from reference TRBV18 and TRBJ2-2, is NAGVMQNPRHLVRRRGQEARLRCSPMKGHSHVYWYRQLPEEGLKFMVYLQKENIIDESGMPKERFSAEFPKEGPSILRIQQVVRGDSAAYFCASSRAAGGITGELFFGEGSRLTVL.

V gene TRBV21-1 combines with J gene TRBJ1-2; the table's D call TRBD1 went unverified against the DNA. TRBV21-1 is tagged as a pseudogene. The CDR3 totals 12 residues. CDR3 nucleotides: TGTGCCAGCAGCCGACAGGGTTATGGCTACACCTTC. This encodes CASSRQGYGYTF.

V usage is TRBV5-5 and J usage is TRBJ2-5, with 10 nucleotides matching TRBD2. The CDR3 contains 14 residues. Trimming cost V 5 bases and J 5 bases; bases outside gene matches: 6. Germline V lookup: CDR1 SGHKS, CDR2 YYEKEE (reference sequence). The CDR3 here is CASRSTSGAETQYF. The CDR3 bases are TGTGCCAGCAGATCCACTAGCGGGGCGGAGACCCAGTACTTC.

Concerning this clone itself: An end of the junction differs from the germline gene, which may be a read error. The chain combines TRBV10-3 with TRBJ1-1; weak D call: TRBD1 (6 bases). Germline assignment: CDR1 ENHRY and CDR2 SYGVKD. CDR3 length: 14 residues. The CDR3 coding sequence is TGTGCCATCAGTGAGTCCGGAGGGGGGGCTGAGGCTTTCTTT. Translating it yields CAISESGGGAEAFF.

This clone was seen once. V and J are TRBV25-1 and TRBJ2-5; D may be TRBD2 (5 bases). Per germline, CDR1 MGHDK and CDR2 SYGVNS. Trimming cost V 1 base and J 3 bases, with 9 bases left between them. CDR3 length: 14 residues. The CDR3 region is CASSELGREETQYF. CDR3 bases: TGTGCCAGCAGTGAATTAGGGAGAGAAGAGACCCAGTACTTC.

The chain joins TRBV2 to TRBJ1-5, with 7 bases that match TRBD1. V shed 8 bases, J shed 3 bases, and the junction held 4 bases outside the gene matches. The germline gives CDR1 SNHLY, CDR2 FYNNEI. The CDR3 consists of 13 residues. The CDR3 loop is CASLGQLNQPQHF. CDR3 DNA: TGTGCCAGCCTGGGACAGCTCAATCAGCCCCAGCATTTT.

This clone was picked up one time. The chain uses TRBV9 and TRBJ2-5; 7 bases are a match to TRBD2. Germline trimming cut 3 bases from V and 1 base from J; bases unmatched to any gene: 9. Germline assignment: CDR1 SGDLS and CDR2 YYNGEE. This CDR3 has 16 amino acids. Here the CDR3 DNA reads TGTGCCAGCAGCGCTTGGGGGGGACGTACCCAAGAGACCCAGTACTTC. Residues: CASSAWGGRTQETQYF.

The CDR3 region is CASSQQGFGQETQYF. The CDR3 DNA follows: TGTGCCAGCAGCCAACAGGGATTTGGGCAAGAGACCCAGTACTTC. The chain joins TRBV7-2 to TRBJ2-5; TRBD1 is a possible D gene (6 bases). The CDR3 totals 15 residues. Germline CDR1 SGHTA, CDR2 FQGNSA. The germline V and J ends were trimmed by 5 bases and 2 bases, with 15 bases remaining between them.